A selection of T cell receptor beta chains follows, all from one sample in a study of blood T cell repertoires in COVID-19. Repertoires were generated with immunoSEQ multiplex PCR, while TCRdb's copy carries only in-frame clones and drops some. The top ten hold about 3.2% of the sample, which has under 300,000 clones, 80% to 85% seen once. The sequenced sample was peripheral blood. These receptors all stem from a woman between 18 and 30 years old with acute or convalescent COVID-19. The CDR3 runs from the conserved cysteine through the conserved F or W. D genes are given only for firm matches. Some rows mark clone size as missing; the rest say once, few, many or name a class of expanded clone.

d_call: NA; clone_size: NA; v_call: TRBV6-5; j_call: TRBJ2-1; cdr3_nt: TGTGCCAGCAGTTACTCGCAGGGCGGGAAGCTCAATGAGCAGTTCTTC; cdr3_aa: CASSYSQGGKLNEQFF
d_call: NA; clone_size: NA; v_call: TRBV4-1; j_call: TRBJ2-7; cdr3_nt: TGCGCCAGCAGCCAAGAAGGCCCCAGGGGCAACTACGAGCAGTACTTC; cdr3_aa: CASSQEGPRGNYEQYF
d_call: NA; clone_size: NA; v_call: TRBV18; j_call: TRBJ1-1; cdr3_nt: TGTGCCAGCTCCCCCGACAGGATAAACACTGAAGCTTTCTTT; cdr3_aa: CASSPDRINTEAFF
d_call: NA; clone_size: few; v_call: TRBV6-4; j_call: TRBJ2-2; cdr3_nt: TGTGCCAGCAGTGACTCGCCTGGCGGCACCGGGGAGCTGTTTTTT; cdr3_aa: CASSDSPGGTGELFF
d_call: NA; clone_size: NA; v_call: TRBV21-1; j_call: TRBJ2-7; cdr3_nt: TGTGCCAGCAGCAAACTTCGACGGGGGAGGGGGAAGCAGTACTTC; cdr3_aa: CASSKLRRGRGKQYF
d_call: NA; clone_size: NA; v_call: TRBV20-1; j_call: TRBJ1-4; cdr3_nt: TGCAGTGCTAGTGGTGGACACGGACTGTTTTTT; cdr3_aa: CSASGGHGLFF
d_call: TRBD1; clone_size: NA; v_call: TRBV2; j_call: TRBJ1-5; cdr3_nt: TGTGCCAGCAGTGATGAGGGACAGTCCAATCAGCCCCAGCATTTT; cdr3_aa: CASSDEGQSNQPQHF
d_call: TRBD1; clone_size: NA; v_call: TRBV18; j_call: TRBJ1-6; cdr3_nt: TGTGCCAGCTCACCGCAGGGGGCAGGGGGAAATTCACCCCTCCACTTT; cdr3_aa: CASSPQGAGGNSPLHF
d_call: NA; clone_size: NA; v_call: TRBV4-3; j_call: TRBJ1-2; cdr3_nt: TGCGCCAGCAGCCAAGTGTCGGACGGGGGCTATGGCTACACCTTC; cdr3_aa: CASSQVSDGGYGYTF
d_call: NA; clone_size: few; v_call: TRBV19; j_call: TRBJ2-7; cdr3_nt: TGTGCCAGTAGTACGTCAGGGGTCGAGCAGTACTTC; cdr3_aa: CASSTSGVEQYF
d_call: NA; clone_size: NA; v_call: TRBV9; j_call: TRBJ2-7; cdr3_nt: TGTGCCAGCAGCGTAGCTTGGACAGACTACGAGCAGTACTTC; cdr3_aa: CASSVAWTDYEQYF
d_call: NA; clone_size: many; v_call: TRBV7-2; j_call: TRBJ1-2; cdr3_nt: TGTGCCAGCAGCTTAGGTCCGGACAGTAACTATGGCTACACCTTC; cdr3_aa: CASSLGPDSNYGYTF
d_call: TRBD2; clone_size: NA; v_call: TRBV18; j_call: TRBJ2-1; cdr3_nt: TGTGCCAGCTCATCAGGACTAGCGGGAGGTGGAGAGCAGTTCTTC; cdr3_aa: CASSSGLAGGGEQFF
d_call: NA; clone_size: NA; v_call: TRBV6-5; j_call: TRBJ1-2; cdr3_nt: TGTGCCAGCAGGGTAGACGGTGGAGATGGCTACACCTTC; cdr3_aa: CASRVDGGDGYTF
d_call: NA; clone_size: NA; v_call: TRBV4-1; j_call: TRBJ1-2; cdr3_nt: TGCGCCAGCAGCCAAGAAACCGGGACACATTTAACCTATGGCTACACCTTC; cdr3_aa: CASSQETGTHLTYGYTF
d_call: NA; clone_size: NA; v_call: TRBV2; j_call: TRBJ1-5; cdr3_nt: TGTGCCAGCAGCGGGGAGGGCAATCAGCCCCAGCATTTT; cdr3_aa: CASSGEGNQPQHF
d_call: NA; clone_size: NA; v_call: TRBV18; j_call: TRBJ1-5; cdr3_nt: TGTGCCAGCGCCCGAACGACGGGTCAGCCCCAGCATTTT; cdr3_aa: CASARTTGQPQHF
d_call: NA; clone_size: NA; v_call: TRBV18; j_call: TRBJ1-5; cdr3_nt: TGTGCCAGCTCACCAAAGACTCTGGATCAGCCCCAGCATTTT; cdr3_aa: CASSPKTLDQPQHF
d_call: NA; clone_size: NA; v_call: TRBV7-2; j_call: TRBJ1-2; cdr3_nt: TGTGCCAGCAGCTATGACAGCGACTATGGCTACACCTTC; cdr3_aa: CASSYDSDYGYTF
d_call: NA; clone_size: NA; v_call: TRBV28; j_call: TRBJ2-7; cdr3_nt: TGTGCCAGCAGGGAAACTAACGGCGGATCCGCCTACGAGCAGTACTTC; cdr3_aa: CASRETNGGSAYEQYF
d_call: NA; clone_size: many; v_call: TRBV9; j_call: TRBJ2-7; cdr3_nt: TGTGCCAGCAGCGTAGCGGGGATTGGCTACGAGCAGTACTTC; cdr3_aa: CASSVAGIGYEQYF
d_call: NA; clone_size: NA; v_call: TRBV19; j_call: TRBJ1-4; cdr3_nt: TGTGCCAGTAGTATGAAAGGGGGTGCAACTAATGAAAAACTGTTTTTT; cdr3_aa: CASSMKGGATNEKLFF
d_call: NA; clone_size: few; v_call: TRBV6-2/TRBV6-3; j_call: TRBJ2-5; cdr3_nt: TGTGCCAGCAGTCCGAAGGGGGTAGGGGAGACCCAGTACTTC; cdr3_aa: CASSPKGVGETQYF
d_call: NA; clone_size: once; v_call: TRBV7-2; j_call: TRBJ1-5; cdr3_nt: TGTGCCAGCAGCACTGGCAATCAGCCCCAGCATTTT; cdr3_aa: CASSTGNQPQHF
d_call: TRBD1; clone_size: NA; v_call: TRBV29-1; j_call: TRBJ2-3; cdr3_nt: TGCAGCGTTGAGGGTGGGACAGACAACACAGATACGCAGTATTTT; cdr3_aa: CSVEGGTDNTDTQYF
d_call: NA; clone_size: once; v_call: TRBV9; j_call: TRBJ1-1; cdr3_nt: TGTGCCAGCAGCTGGGACAAGAACACTGAAGCTTTCTTT; cdr3_aa: CASSWDKNTEAFF
d_call: TRBD1; clone_size: few; v_call: TRBV30; j_call: TRBJ2-2; cdr3_nt: TGTGCCTTTAACCTTAGGACAGGGGACGGGGAGCTGTTTTTT; cdr3_aa: CAFNLRTGDGELFF
d_call: TRBD2; clone_size: NA; v_call: TRBV7-9; j_call: TRBJ2-3; cdr3_nt: TGTGCCAGCAGCTTAGGGGTGCTTAGCGGGAGGCCCACAGATACGCAGTATTTT; cdr3_aa: CASSLGVLSGRPTDTQYF
d_call: NA; clone_size: NA; v_call: TRBV18; j_call: TRBJ2-1; cdr3_nt: TGTGCCAGCTCACCACCGCGTGGAGTAAACGAGCAGTTCTTC; cdr3_aa: CASSPPRGVNEQFF
d_call: NA; clone_size: once; v_call: TRBV11-2; j_call: TRBJ1-2; cdr3_nt: TGTGCCAGCAGCCCCCTGCCGGGGGGTTTTTATGGCTACACCTTC; cdr3_aa: CASSPLPGGFYGYTF
d_call: NA; clone_size: once; v_call: TRBV27; j_call: TRBJ1-4; cdr3_nt: TGTGCCAGCAGTTTAGGGGGGTCTCTTGGTGAAAAACTGTTTTTT; cdr3_aa: CASSLGGSLGEKLFF
d_call: NA; clone_size: NA; v_call: TRBV30; j_call: TRBJ2-5; cdr3_nt: TGTGCCTGGATGGCACAGTCTGTTGAGACCCAGTACTTC; cdr3_aa: CAWMAQSVETQYF
d_call: NA; clone_size: NA; v_call: TRBV19; j_call: TRBJ2-1; cdr3_nt: TGTGCCAGTAGTAAACAAACAGGGACTAACGTTCCCAATGAGCAGTTCTTC; cdr3_aa: CASSKQTGTNVPNEQFF
d_call: NA; clone_size: NA; v_call: TRBV9; j_call: TRBJ2-1; cdr3_nt: TGTGCCAGCAGCGTACAGCCTCGGGGGAATGAGCAGTTCTTC; cdr3_aa: CASSVQPRGNEQFF
d_call: TRBD2; clone_size: NA; v_call: TRBV19; j_call: TRBJ2-3; cdr3_nt: TGTGCCAGTAGTATTTACCCGGGAGGTTCAGATACGCAGTATTTT; cdr3_aa: CASSIYPGGSDTQYF
d_call: NA; clone_size: NA; v_call: TRBV6-5; j_call: TRBJ2-1; cdr3_nt: TGTGCCAGCAGCCCCAGCTCCTACAATGAGCAGTTCTTC; cdr3_aa: CASSPSSYNEQFF
d_call: NA; clone_size: NA; v_call: TRBV13; j_call: TRBJ1-1; cdr3_nt: TGTGCCAGCAGCTTACCAGGGGAGAACACTGAAGCTTTCTTT; cdr3_aa: CASSLPGENTEAFF